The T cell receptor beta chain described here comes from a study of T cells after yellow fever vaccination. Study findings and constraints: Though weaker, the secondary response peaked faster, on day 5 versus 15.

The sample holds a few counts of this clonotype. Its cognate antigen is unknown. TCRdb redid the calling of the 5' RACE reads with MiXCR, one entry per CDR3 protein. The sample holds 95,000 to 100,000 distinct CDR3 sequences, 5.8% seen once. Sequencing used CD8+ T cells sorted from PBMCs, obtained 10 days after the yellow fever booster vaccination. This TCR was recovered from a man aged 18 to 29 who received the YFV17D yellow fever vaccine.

CDR3 amino acids: CASSLFPTGTQDTQYF. As DNA, the CDR3 is TGCGCCAGCAGCTTGTTTCCTACCGGAACCCAAGATACGCAGTATTTT. The V call is TRBV5-1, the J call TRBJ2-3; D is unclear. Germline lookup yields CDR1 SGHRS and CDR2 YFSETQ. CDR3 length equals 16 residues. Trimming stripped 1 base from V and 5 bases from J, with 17 bases between. Looking up the rest from reference TRBV5-1 and TRBJ2-3 gives the full variable domain: KAGVTQTPRYLIKTRGQQVTLSCSPISGHRSVSWYQQTPGQGLQFLFEYFSETQRNKGNFPGRFSGRQFSNSRSEMNVSTLELGDSALYLCASSLFPTGTQDTQYFGPGTRLTVL.